Listed below are T cell receptor beta chains from one sample, sequenced in a study of regulatory T cells in long-lasting Graves disease. TCRdb reanalysed the multiplex PCR reads using MiXCR and keeps one entry per CDR3 protein. The sample holds about 430,000 distinct CDR3 sequences, about 15% seen once. The data also belong to a second study, concerning T cells in Graves' hyperthyroidism and ophthalmopathy.

The sample in question was peripheral blood mononuclear cells (PBMCs), obtained at new diagnosis, from a patient treated with antithyroid drugs. These receptors came from a woman aged 40 to 50 with Graves disease. CDR3s include the opening cysteine and the closing phenylalanine or tryptophan.

v_gene	j_gene	CDR3aa
TRBV7-2	TRBJ2-4	CASSLGTGLAVLAKNIQYF
TRBV11-3	TRBJ2-3	CASSGGVGDTQYF
TRBV10-3	TRBJ1-3	CAISDLTGPSAGNTIYF
TRBV7-8	TRBJ1-5	CASSLAQGPGHSNQPQHF
TRBV28	TRBJ2-1	CASSLYGTGAHDEQFF
TRBV12-5	TRBJ2-7	CASGLNSYEQYF
TRBV5-8	TRBJ1-5	CASSFLPNSNQPQHF
TRBV7-9	TRBJ2-1	CASSYPPYMGLAERNEQFF
TRBV20-1	TRBJ1-1	CSARRGNLESTEAFF
TRBV28	TRBJ1-1	CASSSLGGGGTEAFF
TRBV11-2	TRBJ1-2	CASSLNQNNYGYTF
TRBV11-2	TRBJ2-2	CASKLAGGFTGELFF
TRBV19	TRBJ2-3	CASSIDPGGEGLGDTQYF
TRBV6-5	TRBJ2-5	CASSYSTDQETQYF
TRBV20-1	NA	CSARYRTGGDNEQYF
TRBV18	TRBJ2-7	CASSPGTSGRQSYEQYF
TRBV4-1	TRBJ2-7	CASSTTGSHLYEQYF
TRBV11-2	TRBJ2-7	CASSFRERSEQYF
TRBV2	TRBJ1-5	CASSEATGSSQPQHF
TRBV20-1	TRBJ2-7	CSASSGLEFRDEQYF
TRBV7-8	TRBJ2-5	CASSYFTVGGKETQYF
TRBV11-3	TRBJ2-7	CASSLRWSIHEQYF
TRBV20-1	TRBJ2-3	CSAPLGTDTQYF
TRBV5-6	TRBJ2-7	CASSKDRYEQYF
TRBV15	TRBJ1-6	CATSRDGGSYSPLHF
TRBV27	TRBJ1-4	CASSSTGDAFNEKLFF